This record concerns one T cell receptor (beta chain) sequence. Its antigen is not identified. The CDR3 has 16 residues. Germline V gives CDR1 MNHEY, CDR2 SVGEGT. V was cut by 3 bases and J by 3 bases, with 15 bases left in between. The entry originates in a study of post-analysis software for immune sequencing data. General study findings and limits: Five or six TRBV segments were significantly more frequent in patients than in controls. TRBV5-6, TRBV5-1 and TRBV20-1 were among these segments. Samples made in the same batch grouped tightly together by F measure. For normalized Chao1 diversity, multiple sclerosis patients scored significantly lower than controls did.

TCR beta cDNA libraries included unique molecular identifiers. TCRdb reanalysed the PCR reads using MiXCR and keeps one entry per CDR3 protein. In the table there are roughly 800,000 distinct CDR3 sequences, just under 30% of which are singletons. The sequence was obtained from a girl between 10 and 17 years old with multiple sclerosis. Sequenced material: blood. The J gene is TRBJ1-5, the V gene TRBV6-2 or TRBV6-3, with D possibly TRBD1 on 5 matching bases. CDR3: CASSYAARGANQPQHF. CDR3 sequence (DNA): TGTGCCAGCAGTTATGCCGCCCGCGGGGCCAATCAGCCCCAGCATTTT.